This is a list of T cell receptor beta chains from one sample in a study of shared clonotypes between healthy human individuals. Measured with immunoSEQ multiplex PCR; TCRdb has only the in-frame clones, and not every one. Among about 1 million clones, around 74% were seen once, and the ten largest hold approximately 1.5%. What was sequenced was memory CD4+ T cells sorted from blood. These receptors came from a man between 18 and 35 years old in good health. The CDR3 runs from the conserved cysteine through the conserved F or W. The order of the fields is V gene, CDR3 protein.

V gene: TRBV7-6; CDR3 protein: CASSSYGRSSYNEQFF
V gene: TRBV2; CDR3 protein: CASSGPSGAEQYF
V gene: TRBV29-1; CDR3 protein: CSVRTGASEQYF
V gene: TRBV2; CDR3 protein: CASTSGRAPDTQYF
V gene: TRBV10-3; CDR3 protein: CAIGYRGEETQYF
V gene: TRBV18; CDR3 protein: CASSPQGTDTQYF
V gene: TRBV2; CDR3 protein: CASESLAGGGNEQFF
V gene: TRBV9; CDR3 protein: CASSMGTTPREQYF
V gene: TRBV5-4; CDR3 protein: CASSLRAGGPNTGELFF
V gene: TRBV28; CDR3 protein: CASWRGSRTGNTIYF
V gene: TRBV15; CDR3 protein: CATSSQAGGIINEQFF
V gene: TRBV6-5; CDR3 protein: CASSYSSGFQPQHF
V gene: TRBV10-2; CDR3 protein: CASSESRGGTDTQYF
V gene: TRBV28; CDR3 protein: CASRPNYGYTF
V gene: TRBV29-1; CDR3 protein: CSVNRGYYGYTF
V gene: TRBV6-5; CDR3 protein: CASSYQGARTGYTF
V gene: TRBV4-3; CDR3 protein: CASSRLAGTSDEQYF
V gene: TRBV5-4; CDR3 protein: CASSFSYGDSPLHF
V gene: TRBV7-9; CDR3 protein: CASSQLFGSGELFF
V gene: TRBV6-1; CDR3 protein: CASSDFAKKYVLTF
V gene: TRBV6-5; CDR3 protein: CASSLPGNTEAFF
V gene: TRBV5-6; CDR3 protein: CASSPLAGVAYEQYF
V gene: TRBV7-2; CDR3 protein: CASSLAGGPYNEQFF
V gene: TRBV2; CDR3 protein: CASRGQRNEQYF
V gene: TRBV7-2; CDR3 protein: CASTLLATVTDTQYF
V gene: TRBV10-3; CDR3 protein: CAIRPSAGPNTEAFF
V gene: TRBV5-8; CDR3 protein: CASSLEQNQPQHF
V gene: TRBV7-3; CDR3 protein: CASSQGGSMGRETQYF
V gene: TRBV2; CDR3 protein: CASTLLVSFHEQYF
V gene: TRBV29-1; CDR3 protein: CSVETQWEAFF
V gene: TRBV2; CDR3 protein: CASSVLAGTDTQYF
V gene: TRBV5-1; CDR3 protein: CASSDTRTVNTEAFF
V gene: TRBV30; CDR3 protein: CAWRGDSLNQPQHF
V gene: TRBV19; CDR3 protein: CASSIVLGASYEQYF
V gene: TRBV10-3; CDR3 protein: CAIRAPNYEQYF
V gene: TRBV5-1; CDR3 protein: CASSLEPLGREQYF
V gene: TRBV30; CDR3 protein: CAWSVRPAGVSGGELFF
V gene: TRBV5-1; CDR3 protein: CASSPRDREEKLFF
V gene: TRBV5-1; CDR3 protein: CASSSLGGRSETQYF
V gene: TRBV7-8; CDR3 protein: CASTTDRTINEKLFF
V gene: TRBV10-2; CDR3 protein: CASSDQGSSQPQHF
V gene: TRBV1; CDR3 protein: CTSSQDRGVSGLGSWDTQYF
V gene: TRBV4-1; CDR3 protein: CASSQTPGLAADTQYF
V gene: TRBV27; CDR3 protein: CASSFVYGVQETQYF
V gene: TRBV7-9; CDR3 protein: CASSLGGASTDTQYF
V gene: TRBV30; CDR3 protein: CAWSGDRENTEAFF
V gene: TRBV19; CDR3 protein: CASSVTGIHPYGYTF
V gene: TRBV6-5; CDR3 protein: CASSSKGATQYF
V gene: TRBV19; CDR3 protein: CASRGQMNTEAFF
V gene: TRBV7-6; CDR3 protein: CASSRYFGQQETQYF
V gene: TRBV18; CDR3 protein: CASSPGTDYGYTF
V gene: TRBV7-8; CDR3 protein: CASSLVILNRGNEQYF
V gene: TRBV9; CDR3 protein: CASSVRGATEAFF